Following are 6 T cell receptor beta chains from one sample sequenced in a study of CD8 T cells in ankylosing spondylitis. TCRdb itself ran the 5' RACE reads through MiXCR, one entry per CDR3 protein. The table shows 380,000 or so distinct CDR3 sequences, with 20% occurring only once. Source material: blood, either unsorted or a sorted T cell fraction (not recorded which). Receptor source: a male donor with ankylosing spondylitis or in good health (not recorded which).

The CDR3 here is CASSKPQGAQETQYF. Written as DNA, the CDR3 is TGTGCCAGCAGCAAACCACAGGGGGCCCAAGAGACCCAGTACTTC. The chain employs TRBV21-1 and TRBJ2-5; the DNA was not compared with TRBD1, the D call given in the table. TRBV21-1 is given as a pseudogene. The CDR3 length is 15 residues.

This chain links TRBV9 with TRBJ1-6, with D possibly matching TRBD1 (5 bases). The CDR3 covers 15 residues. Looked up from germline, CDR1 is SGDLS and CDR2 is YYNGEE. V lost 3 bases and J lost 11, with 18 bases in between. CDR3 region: CASSELPGPGAPLHF. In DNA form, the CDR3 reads TGTGCCAGCAGCGAGTTGCCGGGGCCTGGGGCACCCCTCCACTTT.

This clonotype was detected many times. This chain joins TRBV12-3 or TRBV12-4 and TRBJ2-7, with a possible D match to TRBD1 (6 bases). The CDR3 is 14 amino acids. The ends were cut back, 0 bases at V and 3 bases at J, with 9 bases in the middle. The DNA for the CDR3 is TGTGCCAGCAGTTTAGCCGCACAGGGCTACGAGCAGTACTTC. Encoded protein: CASSLAAQGYEQYF.

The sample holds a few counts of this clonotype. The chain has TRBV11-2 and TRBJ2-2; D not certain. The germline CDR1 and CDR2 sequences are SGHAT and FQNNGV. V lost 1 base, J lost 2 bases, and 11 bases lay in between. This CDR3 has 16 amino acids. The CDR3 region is CASSLVRSPNTGELFF. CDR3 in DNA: TGTGCCAGCAGCTTAGTTCGCAGCCCCAACACCGGGGAGCTGTTTTTT.

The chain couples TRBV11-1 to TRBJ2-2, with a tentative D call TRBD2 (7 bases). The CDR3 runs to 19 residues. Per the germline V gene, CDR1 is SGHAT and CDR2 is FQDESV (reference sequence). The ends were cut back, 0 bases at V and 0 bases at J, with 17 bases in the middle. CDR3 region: CASSLAELGRGPNTGELFF. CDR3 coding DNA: TGTGCCAGCAGCTTAGCCGAGTTGGGGCGGGGGCCGAACACCGGGGAGCTGTTTTTT.

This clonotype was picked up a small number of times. The DNA of the CDR3 is TGCAGTGCTAGAGACGGGTTAGGGTTTAACGAGCAGTACTTC. Amino acids: CSARDGLGFNEQYF. This chain joins TRBV20-1 and TRBJ2-7, with D hard to call. Trimming removed 0 bases from V and 5 bases from J, with 14 bases in between. The V gene's germline CDR1 is DFQATT and CDR2 SNEGSKA (reference sequence). CDR3 length: 14 amino acids.